A single sample gave rise to the 20 T cell receptor beta chains below, sequenced in a study of PD-1 blockade in classical Hodgkin lymphoma. Assay used: immunoSEQ multiplex PCR; TCRdb lists only in-frame clones, some missing. The table lists 99,000 or so clones, roughly 89% of them singletons, with around a fifth in the top ten. As for time point: cycle 4 day 1 (C4D1), after 6 weeks of nivolumab. Relapse was seen in all patients after autologous stem cell transplantation, and brentuximab vedotin exposure was variable. This specimen consisted of peripheral blood mononuclear cells (PBMCs), obtained before the fourth cycle of nivolumab. The receptor set was obtained from a human donor with classical Hodgkin lymphoma.

The CDR3 coding sequence is TGTGCCAGTAGTGACAGGGGACGTAATCAGCCCCAGCATTTT. It is translated as CASSDRGRNQPQHF. V usage is TRBV19 and J usage is TRBJ1-5, with 8 bases lining up with TRBD1. The ends lost 5 bases at V and 4 bases at J; junction bases unmatched: 4. The V gene's germline CDR1 is LNHDA and CDR2 SQIVND (reference sequence). The CDR3 is 14 residues long.

The chain recombines TRBV4-1 with TRBJ2-3; the match to TRBD2 covers 11 bases. V lost 1 base, J lost 4 bases, and 7 bases stayed unmatched. The CDR3 spans 17 residues. From germline, CDR1 is MGHRA and CDR2 YSYEKL. The CDR3 region is CASSQVALAGGPDTQYF. CDR3 nucleotide sequence: TGCGCCAGCAGCCAAGTTGCATTAGCGGGAGGGCCAGATACGCAGTATTTT.

DNA for the CDR3: TGCGCCAGCAGAATCGGGACTAGCGGTATCTCCTACAATGAGCAGTTCTTC. It encodes CASRIGTSGISYNEQFF. The chain joins TRBV4-1 to TRBJ2-1; 11 bases are a match to TRBD2. This CDR3 is built from 17 residues. The germline gives CDR1 MGHRA, CDR2 YSYEKL. After removal of 6 bases from V and 0 bases from J, the junction contained 7 bases not matched to a gene.

This clone showed up just once. This sequence joins TRBV21-1 and TRBJ1-3; the table assigns TRBD1, which was not confirmed against the DNA. TRBV21-1 is shown as a pseudogene. This CDR3 has 19 amino acids. The CDR3 sequence: CASSKGGDRGPKVANTIYF. CDR3 sequence (DNA): TGTGCCAGCAGCAAAGGGGGGGACAGGGGGCCGAAAGTGGCTAACACCATATATTTT.

The chain is built from TRBV19 and TRBJ1-1; no definite D call. Trimming shortened V by 5 bases and J by 11 bases, and 15 bases separated the two germline ends. The CDR3 is made up of 12 amino acids. Germline CDR1 is LNHDA and CDR2 is SQIVND (reference sequence). CDR3 amino acids: CASSVGTVGAFF. The CDR3 DNA reads TGTGCCAGTAGTGTGGGAACCGTGGGGGCTTTCTTT.

The chain recombines TRBV30 with TRBJ2-1; a weak D match, TRBD2 (5 bases). Between the trimmed V and J ends, which lost 3 bases and 3 bases, there was a span of 12 bases. Germline CDR1 is GTSNPN and CDR2 is SVGIG (reference sequence). The length of the CDR3 is 14 residues. Written as DNA, the CDR3 is TGTGCCTGGAGCCGCGGGCGAGTCTACAATGAGCAGTTCTTC. Translation: CAWSRGRVYNEQFF.

V is TRBV6-5 and J is TRBJ1-4; D remains ambiguous. The CDR3 has 14 amino acids. Germline V lookup: CDR1 MNHEY, CDR2 SVGAGI. V was clipped by 6 bases and J by 0 bases, with 8 bases between them. The CDR3 sequence: CASSHRATNEKLFF. CDR3 bases: TGTGCCAGCAGCCACCGGGCAACTAATGAAAAACTGTTTTTT.

The gene calls are TRBV4-2 and TRBJ2-3, with TRBD2 identical over 8 bases. The CDR3 spans 17 residues. CDR1 and CDR2 from the germline V gene are LGHNA and YNFKEQ. Trimming took 0 bases from V and 0 from J; bases not matched to a gene: 5. The CDR3 sequence is CASSQDQRELSTDTQYF. In DNA, the CDR3 is TGTGCCAGCAGCCAAGATCAGCGGGAGCTCAGCACAGATACGCAGTATTTT.

This clone has a single count. This chain joins TRBV5-8 and TRBJ2-7; the match to TRBD2 covers 8 bases. V was clipped by 3 bases and J by 0 bases; unmatched bases: 5. Germline values: CDR1 SGHTS, CDR2 YDEGEE. This CDR3 has 15 residues. CDR3 sequence (DNA): TGTGCCAGCAGCTCGGGACTAGGGAGCTCCTACGAGCAGTACTTC. It translates to CASSSGLGSSYEQYF.

This chain joins TRBV7-2 and TRBJ2-7, with 10 bases identical to TRBD2. The CDR3 extends over 17 amino acids. CDR1 SGHTA and CDR2 FQGNSA come from the germline V gene. Unmatched junction bases numbered 14, after V lost 5 bases and J lost 4 bases. The CDR3: CASSPPHTSGKIYEQYF. The DNA of the CDR3 is TGTGCCAGCAGCCCGCCCCACACTAGCGGGAAGATATACGAGCAGTACTTC.

The sample holds a few counts of this clone. The gene calls are TRBV11-2 and TRBJ1-2, with 7 nucleotides matching TRBD1. Germline V gene data show CDR1 as SGHAT and CDR2 as FQNNGV. This CDR3 is 13 amino acids long. The V gene end was trimmed by 5 bases and the J gene end by 5 bases; junction bases not matched to a gene: 5. CDR3 sequence: CASSRDSKYGYTF. CDR3 nucleotide sequence: TGTGCCAGCAGCCGGGACAGCAAATATGGCTACACCTTC.

The chain links TRBV7-9 to TRBJ2-7, with 7 bases matching TRBD1. Trimming cost V 5 bases and J 5 bases; bases outside gene matches: 9. CDR1 is SEHNR and CDR2 is FQNEAQ in the germline V gene (reference sequence). This CDR3 comprises 14 residues. The CDR3 protein is CASSPEAGGNEQYF. CDR3 nucleotides: TGTGCCAGCAGCCCCGAGGCAGGGGGAAACGAGCAGTACTTC.

The chain links TRBV6-7 to TRBJ2-5; 7 bases agree with TRBD2. TRBV6-7 is reported as an ORF; its role is uncertain. The length of the CDR3 is 14 residues. The V segment lost 2 bases and the J segment 7 bases; nucleotides outside the gene matches: 7. The DNA for the CDR3 is TGTGCCAGCAGTTACGGGGCGGGAGAGGGGACCCAGTACTTC. Translating gives CASSYGAGEGTQYF.

The chain employs TRBV6-5 and TRBJ2-7; 7 positions agree with TRBD1. J lost 0 bases, V lost 6 bases, and 2 bases had no gene match. The germline V gene encodes CDR1 MNHEY and CDR2 SVGAGI. This CDR3 region has 13 residues. CDR3 sequence reads: CASRSGGSYEQYF. The CDR3 nucleotides read TGTGCCAGCAGATCAGGGGGCTCCTACGAGCAGTACTTC.

A single count supports this clone. The chain uses TRBV10-3 and TRBJ2-7; D uncertain. This CDR3 has 11 amino acids. Trimming took 8 bases from V and 6 from J, leaving 11 bases between them. The germline gives CDR1 ENHRY, CDR2 SYGVKD. The DNA of the CDR3 is TGTGCCATCGCGGACGGCGGCGAGCAGTACTTC. Encoded protein: CAIADGGEQYF.

This clone appeared a few times. The chain employs TRBV30 and TRBJ2-6, with 9 bases lining up with TRBD1. The CDR3 loop spans 17 amino acids. From germline, CDR1 is GTSNPN and CDR2 SVGIG (reference sequence). Trimming cost V 5 bases and J 0 bases; bases outside gene matches: 8. CDR3 sequence reads: CAWGRDRVRSGANVLTF. The CDR3, as DNA: TGTGCCTGGGGGCGGGACAGGGTTCGCTCTGGGGCCAACGTCCTGACTTTC.

This chain links TRBV7-9 with TRBJ1-2, with TRBD1 as a possible D gene (5 bases). V shed 5 bases and J shed 0 bases, with 10 bases lying between them. There are 14 residues in the CDR3. Germline CDR1 and CDR2: SEHNR and FQNEAQ (reference sequence). In DNA, the CDR3 is TGTGCCAGCAGCCTCCCAGGGACTAACTATGGCTACACCTTC. It translates to CASSLPGTNYGYTF.

The chain carries TRBV25-1 and TRBJ2-5; TRBD1 agrees at 8 bases. V shed 5 bases and J 5 bases; nucleotides not matched to a gene: 4. CDR3 length equals 13 residues. CDR1 is MGHDK, CDR2 SYGVNS, per germline. CDR3 DNA sequence: TGTGCCAGCAGTCGTCGGACAGGGGAGACCCAGTACTTC. Its translation is CASSRRTGETQYF.

About this clone: The sample holds other DNA sequences that translate to the same CDR3. This chain joins TRBV6-5 and TRBJ1-2; 7 bases match TRBD1. Germline V gives CDR1 MNHEY, CDR2 SVGAGI. There are 13 residues in the CDR3. J was trimmed by 5 bases and V by 4 bases; bases with no gene match: 4. DNA of the CDR3: TGTGCCAGCAGTTTACAGGGGAATTATGGCTACACCTTC. It yields the protein CASSLQGNYGYTF.

This clone was detected a few times. V and J are TRBV25-1 and TRBJ2-7; D is ambiguous. The CDR3 length is 13 residues. Per germline, CDR1 MGHDK and CDR2 SYGVNS. Between the trimmed V and J ends, which lost 2 bases and 2 bases, there was a span of 7 bases. CDR3 protein: CASSEENTYEQYF. The CDR3 DNA reads as TGTGCCAGCAGTGAAGAGAATACCTACGAGCAGTACTTC.